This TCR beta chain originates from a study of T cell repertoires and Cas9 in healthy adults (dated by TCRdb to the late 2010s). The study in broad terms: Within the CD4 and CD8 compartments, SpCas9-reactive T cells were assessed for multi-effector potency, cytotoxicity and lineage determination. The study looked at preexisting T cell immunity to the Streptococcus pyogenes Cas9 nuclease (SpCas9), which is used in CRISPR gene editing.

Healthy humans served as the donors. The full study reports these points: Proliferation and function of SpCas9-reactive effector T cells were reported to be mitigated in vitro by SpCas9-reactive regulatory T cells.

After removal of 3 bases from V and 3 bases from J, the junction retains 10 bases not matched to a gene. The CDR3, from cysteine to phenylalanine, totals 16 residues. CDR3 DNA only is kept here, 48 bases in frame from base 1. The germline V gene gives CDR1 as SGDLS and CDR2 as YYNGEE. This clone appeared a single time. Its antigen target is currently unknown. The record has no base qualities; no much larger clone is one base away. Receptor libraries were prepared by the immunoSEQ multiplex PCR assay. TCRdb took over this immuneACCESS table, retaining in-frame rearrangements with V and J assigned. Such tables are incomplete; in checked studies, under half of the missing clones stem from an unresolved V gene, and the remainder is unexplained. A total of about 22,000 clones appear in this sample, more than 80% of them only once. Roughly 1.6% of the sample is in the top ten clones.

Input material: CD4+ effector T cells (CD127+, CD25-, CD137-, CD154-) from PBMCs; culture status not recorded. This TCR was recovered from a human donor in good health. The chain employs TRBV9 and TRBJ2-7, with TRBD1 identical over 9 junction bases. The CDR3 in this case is CASSAFGGTGSYEQYF. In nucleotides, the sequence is TGTGCCAGCAGCGCCTTCGGGGGGACAGGGAGCTACGAGCAGTACTTC.